The 8 T cell receptor beta chains in this list originate from one sample, sequenced in a study of technical replicates of blood from a handful of donors. Measured with immunoSEQ multiplex PCR; TCRdb has only the in-frame clones, and not every one. The table includes 80,000 to 95,000 clones, 94% detected once. The sequencing sample was made of T cells isolated from PBMCs. All receptors come from a human donor in good health.

The rearrangement uses TRBV5-4 and TRBJ2-3, with TRBD2 matching 12 bases. The V and J ends lost 0 bases and 6 bases, in that order; junction bases with no gene match: 5. This CDR3 contains 16 residues. Per germline, CDR1 SGHNT and CDR2 YYREEE (reference sequence). The CDR3 DNA follows: TGTGCCAGCAGCTTGGGACTAGCGGGAGTGGGGGATACGCAGTATTTT. Its translation: CASSLGLAGVGDTQYF.

This rearrangement joins TRBV2 to TRBJ2-7; tentatively, D is TRBD2 (5 bases). There are 14 residues in the CDR3. Germline CDR1 reads SNHLY; CDR2 reads FYNNEI. Trimming removed 7 bases from V and 2 bases from J, with 15 bases in between. CDR3 region: CASTTEDVTYEQYF. The CDR3 nucleotides are TGTGCCAGCACCACGGAGGACGTCACCTACGAGCAGTACTTC.

This rearrangement joins TRBV5-1 to TRBJ1-2; a weak D match, TRBD1 (6 bases). Per germline, CDR1 SGHRS and CDR2 YFSETQ. The V end was cut by 5 bases, the J end by 7 bases, with 12 bases between. CDR3 length equals 12 residues. CDR3 in DNA: TGCGCCAGCAGGGCGGACAGCCGTGGCTACACCTTC. It codes for CASRADSRGYTF.

The genes are TRBV18 and TRBJ1-1; D unresolved. Germline V CDR1 and CDR2: KGHSH, LQKENI. The CDR3 sequence is 13 residues long. V lost 8 bases, J lost 1 base, and 11 bases lay in between. The CDR3 spells CASHREQNTEAFF. The CDR3 DNA reads TGTGCCAGCCACCGGGAGCAGAACACTGAAGCTTTCTTT.

The chain recombines TRBV12-5 with TRBJ2-5; 11 bases line up with TRBD1. The CDR3 extends over 15 amino acids. The junction had 5 bases not matched to a gene; V was cut back by 5 bases and J by 3 bases. Germline V gene data show CDR1 as LGHNT and CDR2 as FRNRAP. This CDR3 reads CASGLGQGVEETQYF. In nucleotides, the CDR3 is TGTGCTAGTGGTCTGGGACAGGGGGTAGAAGAGACCCAGTACTTC. Together with reference TRBV12-5 and TRBJ2-5, the CDR3 gives the full variable domain: DARVTQTPRHKVTEMGQEVTMRCQPILGHNTVFWYRQTMMQGLELLAYFRNRAPLDDSGMPKDRFSAEMPDATLATLKIQPSEPRDSAVYFCASGLGQGVEETQYFGPGTRLLVL.

This chain joins TRBV27 and TRBJ1-5; D is possibly TRBD1 (5 bases). CDR1 is MNHEY and CDR2 is SMNVEV in the germline V gene (reference sequence). The CDR3 loop spans 15 amino acids. V was shortened by 3 bases and J by 2 bases, with 11 bases between the two germline ends. The CDR3: CASSLEGWRNQPQHF. The CDR3 DNA reads as TGTGCCAGCAGTTTGGAGGGGTGGCGCAATCAGCCCCAGCATTTT.

CDR3 sequence: CASSLDRVVYEQYF. The CDR3 DNA is TGTGCCAGCAGCTTAGACAGGGTAGTGTACGAGCAGTACTTC. The gene calls are TRBV7-6 and TRBJ2-7; D possibly corresponds to TRBD1 (6 bases). CDR3 size: 14 residues. V was clipped by 1 base and J by 4 bases, with 11 bases between them. Germline CDR1 SGHVS, CDR2 FNYEAQ.

The gene calls are TRBV19 and TRBJ2-5; TRBD2 aligns across 7 bases. Germline V gene lookup returns CDR1 LNHDA and CDR2 SQIVND (reference sequence). V was clipped by 5 bases and J by 6 bases; unmatched bases: 6. The CDR3 consists of 13 residues. The CDR3 DNA reads TGTGCCAGTAGTTGGGGGACTACAAAGACCCAGTACTTC. It codes for CASSWGTTKTQYF.